This TCR beta chain was recovered during a study of cytomegalovirus exposure and HLA in healthy donors. Remarks on this clone: Its target is unknown.

V was clipped by 4 bases and J by 1 base; unmatched bases: 2. Germline CDR1 MNHEY, CDR2 SMNVEV (reference sequence). The CDR3 has 14 amino acids. The PCR was carried out with 60 Vbeta primers and 13 Jbeta primers. Using immunoSEQ multiplex PCR, the repertoire was profiled, and TCRdb retains in-frame clones only, with some absent. The sample includes approximately 170,000 clones, approximately 67% of them seen just once. Whole-study results and caveats: A later analysis showed TCR association rates differing by HLA locus, peaking at DRB1 and lowest at HLA-C. Cytomegalovirus-associated status was assigned to about 180 TCR beta chains.

The specimen was PBMCs. This chain uses TRBV27 with TRBJ2-7; 9 positions match TRBD1. This sequence originates from a woman aged 18-35 years in good health and CMV-seropositive. The CDR3 is CASSYGQGSYEQYF. The CDR3 nucleotides are TGTGCCAGCAGTTACGGACAGGGGTCCTACGAGCAGTACTTC.